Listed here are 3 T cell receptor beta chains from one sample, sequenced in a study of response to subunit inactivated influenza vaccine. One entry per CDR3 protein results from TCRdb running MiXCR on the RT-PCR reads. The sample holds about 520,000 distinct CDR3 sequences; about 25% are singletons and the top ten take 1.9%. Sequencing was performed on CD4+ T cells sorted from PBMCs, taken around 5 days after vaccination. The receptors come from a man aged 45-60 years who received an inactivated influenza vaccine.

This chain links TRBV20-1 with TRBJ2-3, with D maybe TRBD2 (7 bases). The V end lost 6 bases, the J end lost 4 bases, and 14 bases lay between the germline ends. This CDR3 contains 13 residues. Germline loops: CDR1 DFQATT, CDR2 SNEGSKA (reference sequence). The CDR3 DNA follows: TGCAGTGCCGAGGGGGGGCCGCCAGATACGCAGTATTTT. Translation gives CSAEGGPPDTQYF.

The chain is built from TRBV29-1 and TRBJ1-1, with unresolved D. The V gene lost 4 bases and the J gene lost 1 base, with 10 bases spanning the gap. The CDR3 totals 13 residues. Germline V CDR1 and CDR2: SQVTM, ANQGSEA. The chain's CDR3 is CSVGTWGNTEAFF. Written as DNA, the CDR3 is TGCAGCGTTGGGACGTGGGGGAACACTGAAGCTTTCTTT.

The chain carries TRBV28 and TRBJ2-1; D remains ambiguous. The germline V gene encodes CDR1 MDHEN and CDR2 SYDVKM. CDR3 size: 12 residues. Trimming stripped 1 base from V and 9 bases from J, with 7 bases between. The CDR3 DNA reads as TGTGCCAGCAGTTTATACTTCGGTGAGCAGTTCTTC. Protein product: CASSLYFGEQFF.